This T cell receptor (beta chain) was captured by sequencing in a study of T cells in Graves' hyperthyroidism and ophthalmopathy. Broader study findings: Among thyroid clonotypes expanded above 0.001, most also appeared in blood. Ophthalmopathy could be told apart from stable hyperthyroidism with a 13 V-J model.

TCR beta CDR3 regions were amplified from RNA transcripts. Researchers ran a first-round RT-PCR on the TCR CDR3 using the HTBI primer set. TCRdb re-called the multiplex PCR reads through MiXCR, storing one row per CDR3 protein. The sample contains about 24,000 distinct CDR3 sequences, 49% of which appear only once. Diagnosing involved the use of clinical symptoms, serum thyroxine and TRAb, thyroid ultrasound and orbital computed tomography. Cells are PBMCs isolated from around 9.4 ml of fresh blood. Points on this clonotype: Its specificity is unknown.

The germline CDR1 and CDR2 sequences are MNHNY and SVGAGI (reference sequence). This CDR3 region has 13 residues. Trimming took off 2 bases at V and 5 bases at J, with 7 bases between the two ends. This TCR came from a woman in her 40s with Graves' hyperthyroidism that later progressed to Graves' ophthalmopathy. The V and J genes are TRBV6-6 and TRBJ1-5; no reliable D call. The material sequenced was blood. CDR3 nucleotide sequence: TGTGCCAGCAGTTACGAACAGTATCAGCCCCAGCATTTT. Translation: CASSYEQYQPQHF.